Presented here are 5 T cell receptor beta chains from one specimen sequenced in a study of T cell responses to AZD1222 COVID-19 vaccine. TCRdb's copy holds only in-frame clones and misses some; the assay was immunoSEQ multiplex PCR. The sample includes 70,000 to 95,000 clones, more than 90% of them seen just once. The sequenced sample was peripheral blood, obtained on day 0 of AZD1222 vaccination. These receptors all come from an adult in good health.

This clone has only one observation. This chain joins TRBV5-4 and TRBJ2-5, with 10 bases matching TRBD2. There are 16 residues in the CDR3. The J segment lost 1 base and the V segment lost 1 base, leaving 4 bases of the junction unmatched. Germline CDR1 SGHNT, CDR2 YYREEE (reference sequence). CDR3 protein: CASSLPSSGGQETQYF. The CDR3 bases are TGTGCCAGCAGCTTGCCCTCTAGCGGGGGCCAAGAGACCCAGTACTTC. Combining the CDR3 with reference TRBV5-4 and TRBJ2-5 gives the whole variable domain ETGVTQSPTHLIKTRGQQVTLRCSSQSGHNTVSWYQQALGQGPQFIFQYYREEENGRGNFPPRFSGLQFPNYSSELNVNALELDDSALYLCASSLPSSGGQETQYFGPGTRLLVL.

The chain joins TRBV7-9 to TRBJ1-1; no firm D call. The CDR3 runs to 12 residues. Looked up from germline, CDR1 is SEHNR and CDR2 is FQNEAQ (reference sequence). V was trimmed by 6 bases and J by 4 bases, leaving 9 bases between them. CDR3 coding DNA: TGTGCCAGCAGTTCCGGGCTCACTGAAGCTTTCTTT. Encoded protein: CASSSGLTEAFF.

The CDR3 sequence: CASRVGGQNYGYTF. The DNA of the CDR3 is TGCGCCAGCAGGGTGGGCGGACAGAACTATGGCTACACCTTC. V and J are TRBV5-1 and TRBJ1-2; the D gene is possibly TRBD1 (6 bases). The CDR3 extends over 14 amino acids. Looked up from germline, CDR1 is SGHRS and CDR2 is YFSETQ. Trimming cost V 5 bases and J 2 bases, with 13 bases left between them.

This sequence joins TRBV3-1 (or the pseudogene TRBV3-2) and TRBJ1-4; D gene unclear. CDR3 length: 11 residues. Trimming took 6 bases from V and 12 from J, leaving 11 bases between them. Germline assignment: CDR1 LGHDT and CDR2 YNNKEL (reference sequence). The CDR3 sequence is CASRLDAELFF. The CDR3 DNA follows: TGTGCCAGCAGACTTGATGCGGAACTGTTTTTT.

The gene calls are TRBV7-8 and TRBJ1-2; D gene ambiguous. V was trimmed by 5 bases and J by 4 bases, leaving 26 bases between them. CDR1 is SGHVS and CDR2 is FQNEAQ in the germline V gene. The CDR3 runs to 18 residues. The CDR3 DNA is TGTGCCAGCAGCCCCGAAAGATACCACTTGATCCTATCCTATGGCTACACCTTC. It codes for CASSPERYHLILSYGYTF. Using reference TRBV7-8 and TRBJ1-2 for the parts outside the CDR3, the full variable domain is GAGVSQSPRYKVAKRGQDVALRCDPISGHVSLFWYQQALGQGPEFLTYFQNEAQLDKSGLPSDRFFAERPEGSVSTLKIQRTQQEDSAVYLCASSPERYHLILSYGYTFGSGTRLTVV.